This entry features one TCR beta chain sequence. Its matching antigen is unknown. Treatment here: roughly 18 received Ad26.COV2.S at low or high dose, single or two shots; roughly 5 received placebo; per-sample allocation not given. The investigators took samples on day 63 after the first vaccine or placebo injection. The data are from a study of Ad26.COV2.S vaccination and SARS-CoV-2 variants. Study-level background: Donor joined the COV1001 Ad26.COV2.S trial arm. Dosing was one shot or two shots 56 days apart. Findings and caveats of the study: The analyses of TCR breadth and depth may have understated the size of total T cell responses.

TCRdb's copy holds only in-frame clones and misses some; the assay was immunoSEQ multiplex PCR. The sample yields about 330,000 clones, roughly 90% seen once. The material was peripheral blood, obtained in a trial of Ad26.COV2.S vaccine versus placebo. The TCR was taken from a person aged 18-65 years who received the Ad26.COV2.S COVID-19 vaccine or a placebo.

CDR3 bases: TGTGCCAGTCTCCCCCGGGACAGCGTCACTGAAGCTTTCTTT. It is translated as CASLPRDSVTEAFF. The chain carries TRBV19 and TRBJ1-1, with 7 bases fitting TRBD1. J gave up 4 bases and V 8 bases, and 10 bases lay outside the gene matches. Germline values: CDR1 LNHDA, CDR2 SQIVND (reference sequence). The CDR3 covers 14 residues.